This T cell receptor (beta chain) was recovered during a study of T cells after yellow fever vaccination. Broader study findings: A weaker secondary response peaked on day 5, the primary on day 15.

A process of 5'RACE template switching, which added a universal primer site and UMIs, was used to make TCR cDNA. TCRdb used MiXCR to reprocess the 5' RACE reads, holding one entry per CDR3 protein. This repertoire shows 400,000 or so distinct CDR3 sequences, roughly 12% found once; its top ten account for more than 15%. About this clonotype: Its antigen is as yet unknown.

J lost 5 bases, V lost 6 bases, and 13 bases had no gene match. This CDR3 is 16 amino acids long. CDR1 and CDR2 (germline): MNHEY, SVGEGT. The sample was PBMCs, taken on the day of the first yellow fever vaccination. The clonotype originates from a man between 18 and 29 years old who received the YFV17D yellow fever vaccine. The rearrangement links TRBV6-2 or TRBV6-3 to TRBJ2-3, with 8 bases identical to TRBD1. The CDR3 sequence: CASSPRPRGQGDTQYF. Written as DNA, the CDR3 is TGTGCCAGCAGCCCAAGACCCAGGGGGCAGGGAGATACGCAGTATTTT.